These 11 T cell receptor beta chains were sequenced from one sample in a study of CD8+ T cells in alopecia areata. cDNA serving as the sequencing template came from extracted, reverse transcribed RNA. The repertoire was sequenced with immunoSEQ multiplex PCR; TCRdb's copy has only in-frame clones and lacks some. The repertoire consists of 250,000 or so clones, with roughly two thirds occurring once and the leading ten covering around 1.2%. The source was CD4+ T cells sorted from blood, collected at week 0. The receptors were sampled from a human donor with alopecia areata.

This chain links TRBV6-4 with TRBJ2-3; D is possibly TRBD1 or TRBD2 (5 bases each). The ends were cut back, 3 bases at V and 3 bases at J, with 13 bases in the middle. This CDR3 contains 15 residues. Germline V gives CDR1 MRHNA, CDR2 SNTAGT. DNA of the CDR3: TGTGCCAGCAGTGAGACGTGGGGGAGTACAGATACGCAGTATTTT. Its protein product is CASSETWGSTDTQYF.

The chain combines TRBV5-1 with TRBJ2-6, with D unclear. Trimming left V 4 bases short and J 3 bases short, with 2 bases between. This CDR3 has 12 amino acids. The V gene's germline CDR1 is SGHRS and CDR2 YFSETQ. CDR3 amino acids: CASSDGANVLTF. For the CDR3, the DNA is TGCGCCAGCAGCGATGGGGCCAACGTCCTGACTTTC.

This sequence joins TRBV30 and TRBJ2-5, with TRBD2 identical over 13 bases. Germline CDR1 is GTSNPN and CDR2 is SVGIG (reference sequence). This CDR3 region has 16 residues. Unmatched junction bases numbered 11, after V lost 5 bases and J lost 5 bases. The CDR3 DNA follows: TGTGCCTGGTCCCTTGGACTAGCGGGGGCGGGTGAGACCCAGTACTTC. It is translated as CAWSLGLAGAGETQYF.

CDR3 residues: CSAGRGQETQYF. The CDR3 DNA reads TGCAGCGCCGGCCGAGGGCAAGAGACCCAGTACTTC. The chain links TRBV29-1 to TRBJ2-5, with D perhaps TRBD2 (5 bases). V lost 7 bases to trimming and J lost 2 bases, with 11 bases between them. There are 12 residues in the CDR3. Germline V gene sequence: CDR1 SQVTM, CDR2 ANQGSEA.

The chain employs TRBV15 and TRBJ2-3; no reliable D call. The CDR3 runs to 16 residues. From germline, CDR1 is LNHNV and CDR2 YYDKDF (reference sequence). V gave up 1 base and J gave up 4 bases, with 15 bases separating them. CDR3 nucleotides: TGTGCCACCAGCAGAGCCGACTTAGCAAGGTCAGATACGCAGTATTTT. Translating gives CATSRADLARSDTQYF.

The CDR3 bases are TGTGCCAGCAGTTACTTCTGGGAAAAACTGTTTTTT. Amino acid sequence: CASSYFWEKLFF. The genes are TRBV6-6 and TRBJ1-4; D gene ambiguous. The CDR3 sequence is 12 residues long. V was shortened by 1 base and J by 8 bases, with 5 bases between the two germline ends. Germline V gene lookup returns CDR1 MNHNY and CDR2 SVGAGI (reference sequence).

This chain joins TRBV30 and TRBJ1-2; 9 bases are shared with TRBD1. V was pared by 0 bases and J by 7 bases, with 3 bases of the junction left unmatched. Germline CDR1 and CDR2: GTSNPN and SVGIG (reference sequence). The CDR3 is 13 residues long. The DNA of the CDR3 is TGTGCCTGGAGTGTACGGACAGGGGTTGGCTACACCTTC. This translates into CAWSVRTGVGYTF.

The chain has TRBV29-1 and TRBJ1-2; 8 nucleotides align to TRBD1. J gave up 10 bases and V 4 bases, and 11 bases lay outside the gene matches. CDR1 and CDR2 from the germline V gene are SQVTM and ANQGSEA. The CDR3 totals 13 residues. This CDR3 is CSVAWTGLVDYTF. In nucleotides, the CDR3 is TGCAGCGTTGCATGGACAGGGTTGGTTGACTACACCTTC.

The chain uses TRBV29-1 and TRBJ2-5; tentative D call: TRBD1 (5 bases). This CDR3 contains 12 residues. Germline CDR1 reads SQVTM; CDR2 reads ANQGSEA. The V end lost 4 bases, the J end lost 5 bases, and 11 bases lay between the germline ends. As DNA, the CDR3 is TGCAGCGTTGGCAGGGCTGGGGAGACCCAGTACTTC. Translation gives CSVGRAGETQYF.

This clone has a handful of counts. The chain has TRBV29-1 and TRBJ2-7; a possible D gene is TRBD2 (6 bases). With 4 bases removed from V and 6 bases from J, the gap between germline ends came to 13 bases. Per germline, CDR1 SQVTM and CDR2 ANQGSEA. CDR3 size: 12 residues. The CDR3 sequence: CSVVPRAGEQYF. CDR3 DNA: TGCAGCGTTGTTCCCCGAGCGGGCGAGCAGTACTTC.

The chain links TRBV6-5 to TRBJ1-1; perhaps TRBD1 as D (6 bases). Germline V gives CDR1 MNHEY, CDR2 SVGAGI. The CDR3 has 15 amino acids. The V end lost 2 bases, the J end lost 0 bases, and 10 bases lay between the germline ends. Written as DNA, the CDR3 is TGTGCCAGCAGTTACGGCGACAGGATGAACACTGAAGCTTTCTTT. Encoded protein: CASSYGDRMNTEAFF.